This T cell receptor beta chain was observed in a study of a mutant IDH1 vaccine in newly diagnosed glioma. Study summary: Vaccination followed radiotherapy alone by 4-6 weeks, or accompanied temozolomide cycles. Antecedent treatment encompassed radiotherapy, temozolomide, or their combination; the majority received both. Whole-study results and caveats: Pseudoprogression seemingly bore no relation to changes in top peripheral T cell clonotypes.

Assay used: immunoSEQ multiplex PCR; TCRdb lists only in-frame clones, some missing. This sample yields tens of thousands of clones, of which roughly 77% are seen a single time; approximately 5% belongs to the top ten. V was pared by 2 bases and J by 0 bases, with 20 bases between. Germline lookup yields CDR1 MDHEN and CDR2 SYDVKM. The CDR3 consists of 19 residues. Time point in this sample: week 47, end of study. The study gave 300 ug of mutant IDH1 20-mer peptide per vaccine dose, with topical imiquimod. Tumors from donors were new WHO grade 3 or 4 IDH1-mutant astrocytomas with ATRX loss. A remark on this clone: Antigen: not known.

The chain employs TRBV28 and TRBJ2-4; tentative D call: TRBD1 (6 bases). This receptor was obtained from a man in his forties with glioma. The sequencing here drew on PBMCs, taken from a glioma patient whose treatment included an IDH1 peptide vaccine. The CDR3 nucleotides read TGTGCCAGCAGTTTAGACCTCTTCCGGGACATCGGAGCCAAAAACATTCAGTACTTC. It is translated as CASSLDLFRDIGAKNIQYF.